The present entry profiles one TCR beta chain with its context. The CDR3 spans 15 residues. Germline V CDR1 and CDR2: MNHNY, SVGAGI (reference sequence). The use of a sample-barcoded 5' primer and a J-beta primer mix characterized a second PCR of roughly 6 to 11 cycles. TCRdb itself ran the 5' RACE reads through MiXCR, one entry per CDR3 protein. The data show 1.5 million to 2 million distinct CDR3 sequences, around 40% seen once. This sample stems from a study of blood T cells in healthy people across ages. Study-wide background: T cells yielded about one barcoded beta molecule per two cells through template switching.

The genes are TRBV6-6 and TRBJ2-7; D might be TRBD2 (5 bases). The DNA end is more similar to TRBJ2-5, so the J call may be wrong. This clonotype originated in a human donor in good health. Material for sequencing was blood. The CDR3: CASSYLAHGVGTQYF. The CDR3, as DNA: TGTGCCAGCAGTTACTTAGCGCACGGGGTAGGGACCCAGTACTTC.